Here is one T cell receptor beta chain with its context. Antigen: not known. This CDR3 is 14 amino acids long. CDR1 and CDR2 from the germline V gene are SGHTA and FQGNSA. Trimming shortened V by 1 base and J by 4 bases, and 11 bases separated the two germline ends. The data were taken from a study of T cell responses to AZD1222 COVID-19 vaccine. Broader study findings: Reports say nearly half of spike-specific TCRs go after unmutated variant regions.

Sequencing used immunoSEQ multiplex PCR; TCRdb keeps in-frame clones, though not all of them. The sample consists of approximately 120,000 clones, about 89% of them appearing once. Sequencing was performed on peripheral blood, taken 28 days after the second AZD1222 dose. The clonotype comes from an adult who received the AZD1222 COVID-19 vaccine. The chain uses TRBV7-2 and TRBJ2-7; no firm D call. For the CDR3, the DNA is TGTGCCAGCAGCTTAGGATCCGCTCAATACGAGCAGTACTTC. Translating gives CASSLGSAQYEQYF.